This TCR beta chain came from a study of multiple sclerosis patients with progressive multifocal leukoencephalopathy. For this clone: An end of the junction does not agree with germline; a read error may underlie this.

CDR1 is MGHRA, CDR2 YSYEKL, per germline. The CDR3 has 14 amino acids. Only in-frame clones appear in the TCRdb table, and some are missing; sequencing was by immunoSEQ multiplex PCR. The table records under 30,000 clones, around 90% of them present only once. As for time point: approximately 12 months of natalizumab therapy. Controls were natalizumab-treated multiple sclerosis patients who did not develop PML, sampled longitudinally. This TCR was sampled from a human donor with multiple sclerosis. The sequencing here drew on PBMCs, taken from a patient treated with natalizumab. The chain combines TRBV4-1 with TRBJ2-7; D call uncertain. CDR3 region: CASSQDQEPGEQYF. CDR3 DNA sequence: TGTGCCAGCAGCCAAGATCAGGAGCCGGGCGAGCAGTACTTC.